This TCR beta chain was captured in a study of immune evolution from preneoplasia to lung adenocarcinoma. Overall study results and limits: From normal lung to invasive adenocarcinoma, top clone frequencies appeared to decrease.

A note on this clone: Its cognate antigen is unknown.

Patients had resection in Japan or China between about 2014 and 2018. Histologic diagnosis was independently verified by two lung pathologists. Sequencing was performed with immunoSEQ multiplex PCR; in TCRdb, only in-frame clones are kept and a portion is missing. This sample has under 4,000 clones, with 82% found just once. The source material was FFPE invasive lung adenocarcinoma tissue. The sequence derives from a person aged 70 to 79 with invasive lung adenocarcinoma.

The CDR3 sequence is CASSLLEGDTEAFF. The DNA of the CDR3 is TGTGCCAGCAGCTTATTAGAGGGCGACACTGAAGCTTTCTTT. The V call is TRBV7-9, the J call TRBJ1-1; D call uncertain. Germline loops: CDR1 SEHNR, CDR2 FQNEAQ (reference sequence). The CDR3 sequence is 14 residues long. Deletions cut 2 bases from V and 3 bases from J, with 10 bases between.